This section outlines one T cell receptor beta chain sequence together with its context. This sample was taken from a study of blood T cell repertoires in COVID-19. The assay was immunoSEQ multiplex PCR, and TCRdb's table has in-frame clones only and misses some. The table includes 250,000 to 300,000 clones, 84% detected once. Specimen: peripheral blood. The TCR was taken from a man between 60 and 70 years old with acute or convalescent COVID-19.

The CDR3 protein is CASSQGTSGGGPGELFF. DNA for the CDR3: TGCGCCAGCAGCCAAGGGACTAGCGGGGGAGGCCCCGGGGAGCTGTTTTTT. The genes are TRBV4-1 and TRBJ2-2; 13 bases map to TRBD2. The CDR3 sequence is 17 residues long. The J segment lost 6 bases and the V segment lost 1 base, leaving 5 bases of the junction unmatched. Germline V lookup: CDR1 MGHRA, CDR2 YSYEKL.